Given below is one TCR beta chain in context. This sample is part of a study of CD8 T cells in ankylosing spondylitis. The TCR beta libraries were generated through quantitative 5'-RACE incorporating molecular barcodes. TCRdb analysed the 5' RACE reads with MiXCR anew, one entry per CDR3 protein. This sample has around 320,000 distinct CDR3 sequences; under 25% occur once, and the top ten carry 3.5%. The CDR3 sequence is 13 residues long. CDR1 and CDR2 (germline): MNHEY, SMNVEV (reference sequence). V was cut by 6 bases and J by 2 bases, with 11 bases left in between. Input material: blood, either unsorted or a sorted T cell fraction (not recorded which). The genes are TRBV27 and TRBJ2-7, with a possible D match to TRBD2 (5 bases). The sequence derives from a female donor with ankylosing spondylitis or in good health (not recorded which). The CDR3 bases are TGTGCCAGCAGGGTAACGGGAACCTACGAGCAGTACTTC. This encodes CASRVTGTYEQYF.